This T cell receptor (beta chain) emerged from a study of cytomegalovirus exposure and HLA in healthy donors. Study context: A prior analysis found roughly 100 million unique TCR beta sequences from around 190 million T cells.

In the PCR, 60 Vbeta and 13 Jbeta primers were used. Sequenced by immunoSEQ multiplex PCR; TCRdb stores in-frame clones only, minus some. The profile shows roughly 27,000 clones, about three fifths of them singletons. The V gene lost 3 bases and the J gene lost 8 bases, with 19 bases spanning the gap. The CDR3 runs 15 residues. The germline gives CDR1 GTSNPN, CDR2 SVGIG (reference sequence). General study findings and limits: Earlier results showed most TCR beta V segments being productive about 87% or about 30% of the time. Links to common viral pathogens appeared, in a later analysis, for several of the most significant clusters. According to the study, 150 to 200 TCR beta chains were cytomegalovirus-associated.

With respect to this clone: Its cognate antigen is unknown.

V gene TRBV30 combines with J gene TRBJ1-4; D is uncertain. Sequenced: PBMCs. This TCR derives from a male donor in good health and CMV-seropositive. The CDR3 region is CAWSDPWRTAEKLFF. The CDR3 coding sequence is TGTGCCTGGAGCGACCCGTGGAGGACGGCCGAAAAACTGTTTTTT.